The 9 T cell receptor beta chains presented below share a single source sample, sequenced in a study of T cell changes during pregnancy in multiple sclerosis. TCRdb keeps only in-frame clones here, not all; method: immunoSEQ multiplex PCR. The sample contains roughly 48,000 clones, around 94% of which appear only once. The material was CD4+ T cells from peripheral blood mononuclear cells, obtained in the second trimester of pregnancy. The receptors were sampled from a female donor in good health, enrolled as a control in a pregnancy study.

The CDR3 coding sequence is TGTGCCAGCAGTTACAGGGCGGGTGAAAAACTGTTTTTT. Translated, it gives CASSYRAGEKLFF. The chain combines TRBV6-5 with TRBJ1-4; no reliable D call. Germline V gene data show CDR1 as MNHEY and CDR2 as SVGAGI. V was pared by 2 bases and J by 7 bases, with 8 bases between. This CDR3 spans 13 amino acids.

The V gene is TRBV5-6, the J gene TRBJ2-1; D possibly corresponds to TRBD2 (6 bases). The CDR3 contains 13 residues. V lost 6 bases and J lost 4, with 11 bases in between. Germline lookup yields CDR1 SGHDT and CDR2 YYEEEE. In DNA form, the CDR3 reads TGTGCCAGCACCCCGGGGGTATACAATGAGCAGTTCTTC. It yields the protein CASTPGVYNEQFF.

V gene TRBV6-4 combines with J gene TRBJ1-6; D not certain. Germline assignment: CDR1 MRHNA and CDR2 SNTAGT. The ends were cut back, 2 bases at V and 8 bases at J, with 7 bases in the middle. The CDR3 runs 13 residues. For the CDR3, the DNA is TGTGCCAGCAGTGACCGTCCCCATTCACCCCTCCACTTT. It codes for CASSDRPHSPLHF.

CDR3 amino acids: CASSYSGGLTDTQYF. For the CDR3, the DNA is TGTGCCAGCAGTTACTCCGGCGGGCTCACAGATACGCAGTATTTT. The chain carries TRBV6-6 and TRBJ2-3; the D gene is possibly TRBD2 (5 bases). The length of the CDR3 is 15 residues. Trimming shortened V by 0 bases and J by 2 bases, and 9 bases separated the two germline ends. Germline values: CDR1 MNHNY, CDR2 SVGAGI (reference sequence).

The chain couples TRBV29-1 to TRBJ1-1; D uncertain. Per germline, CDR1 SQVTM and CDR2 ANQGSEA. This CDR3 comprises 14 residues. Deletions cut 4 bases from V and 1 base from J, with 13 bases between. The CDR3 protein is CSVGLREPNTEAFF. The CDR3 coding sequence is TGCAGCGTTGGGTTGAGGGAACCGAACACTGAAGCTTTCTTT.

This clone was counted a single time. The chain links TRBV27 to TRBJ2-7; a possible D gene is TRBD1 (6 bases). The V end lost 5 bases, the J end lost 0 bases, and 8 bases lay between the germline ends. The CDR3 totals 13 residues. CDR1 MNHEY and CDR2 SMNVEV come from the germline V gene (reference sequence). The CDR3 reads CASSPTGSYEQYF. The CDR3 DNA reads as TGTGCCAGCAGTCCGACAGGCTCCTACGAGCAGTACTTC.

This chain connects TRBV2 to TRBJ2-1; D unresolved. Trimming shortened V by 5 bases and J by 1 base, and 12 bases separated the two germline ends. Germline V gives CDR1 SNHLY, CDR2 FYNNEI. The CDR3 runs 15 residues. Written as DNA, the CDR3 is TGTGCCAGCAGTCCGGGTCTCCCTTCCTACAATGAGCAGTTCTTC. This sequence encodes CASSPGLPSYNEQFF.

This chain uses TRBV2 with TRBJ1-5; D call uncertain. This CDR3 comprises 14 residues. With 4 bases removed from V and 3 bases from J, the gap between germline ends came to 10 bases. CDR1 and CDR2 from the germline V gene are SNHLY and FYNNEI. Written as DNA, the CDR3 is TGTGCCAGCAGTGTGGGAGAATACAATCAGCCCCAGCATTTT. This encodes CASSVGEYNQPQHF.

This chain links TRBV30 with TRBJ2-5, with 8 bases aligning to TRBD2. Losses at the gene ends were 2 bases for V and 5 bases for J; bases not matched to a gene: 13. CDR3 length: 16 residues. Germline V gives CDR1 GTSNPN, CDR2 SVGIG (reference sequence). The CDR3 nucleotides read TGTGCCTGGAGTAGGGGACTAGGGGGGGTAGGGGAGACCCAGTACTTC. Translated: CAWSRGLGGVGETQYF.